The 10 T cell receptor beta chains below were found in one sample sequenced in a study of early T cells in non-severe SARS-CoV-2 infection. TCRdb reanalysed the 5' RACE reads using MiXCR and keeps one entry per CDR3 protein. The table lists around 35,000 distinct CDR3 sequences, approximately 6.2% of them singletons. The material sequenced was whole blood. These TCRs come from an adult who was a healthcare worker with PCR-confirmed SARS-CoV-2 infection or an uninfected control (not recorded which).

The chain links TRBV30 to TRBJ2-3; D is perhaps TRBD2 (5 bases). CDR1 is GTSNPN, CDR2 SVGIG, per germline (reference sequence). Trimming stripped 0 bases from V and 4 bases from J, with 11 bases between. The CDR3 extends over 14 amino acids. The chain's CDR3 is CAWSVRAGPDTQYF. For the CDR3, the DNA is TGTGCCTGGAGTGTACGTGCGGGCCCAGATACGCAGTATTTT.

This clonotype was seen repeatedly, ten times or more. The genes are TRBV12-3 or TRBV12-4 and TRBJ2-1; D call uncertain. V was pared by 5 bases and J by 6 bases, with 17 bases between. The CDR3 consists of 15 residues. This chain's CDR3 is CASSPRTEGSNEQFF. The CDR3 bases are TGTGCCAGCAGTCCTCGGACGGAAGGTAGCAATGAGCAGTTCTTC.

This clonotype has at least ten counts. The chain carries TRBV10-3 and TRBJ1-2; a weak D match, TRBD1 (5 bases). Trimming left V 2 bases short and J 8 bases short, with 18 bases between. The germline V gene has CDR1 ENHRY and CDR2 SYGVKD. This CDR3 comprises 15 residues. The chain's CDR3 is CAISEQGRSLEGYTF. The CDR3 nucleotides read TGTGCCATCAGTGAGCAGGGTCGAAGTCTGGAGGGCTACACCTTC.

J is TRBJ2-7 and V is TRBV6-2 or TRBV6-3; no reliable D call. This CDR3 region has 12 residues. V was pared by 5 bases and J by 6 bases, with 11 bases between. The V gene's germline CDR1 is MNHEY and CDR2 SVGEGT. CDR3 sequence (DNA): TGTGCCAGCAGTACTCTCTTCGGCGAGCAGTACGTC. It yields the protein CASSTLFGEQYV.

This CDR3 is CASSEGGTAYEQYV. CDR3 nucleotides: TGTGCCAGCAGTGAAGGGGGGACCGCCTACGAGCAGTACGTC. The V call is TRBV2, the J call TRBJ2-7; possibly TRBD1 or TRBD2 for D (5 bases each). The CDR3 totals 14 residues. Germline CDR1 reads SNHLY; CDR2 reads FYNNEI. Deletions cut 1 base from V and 2 bases from J, with 9 bases between.

This clonotype was found many times. CDR3 coding DNA: TGCGCCAGCAGCACCGGGACTAGCCCTGAGCAGTACTTC. Protein sequence: CASSTGTSPEQYF. The chain links TRBV4-1 to TRBJ2-7; TRBD2 matches at 9 bases. Germline V gene lookup returns CDR1 MGHRA and CDR2 YSYEKL. The ends lost 5 bases at V and 7 bases at J; junction bases unmatched: 6. The length of the CDR3 is 13 residues.

This clonotype was found a few times. The CDR3 is CSVERAGDTQYF. CDR3 nucleotide sequence: TGCAGCGTTGAAAGGGCAGGGGATACGCAGTATTTT. The rearrangement links TRBV29-1 to TRBJ2-3; D is possibly TRBD1 (5 bases). V was cut by 2 bases and J by 6 bases, with 9 bases left in between. Germline-derived CDR1 and CDR2 are SQVTM and ANQGSEA. The CDR3 is 12 amino acids.

This clonotype was seen many times. The chain links TRBV6-5 to TRBJ1-1; D is unclear. Germline CDR1 reads MNHEY; CDR2 reads SVGAGI. CDR3 length equals 15 residues. The V gene lost 5 bases and the J gene lost 4 bases, with 17 bases spanning the gap. CDR3 DNA: TGTGCCAGCAGTCTCAGCGGGTTATTTGGCACTGAAGCTTTCTTT. Amino acids: CASSLSGLFGTEAFF.

The J gene is TRBJ2-1, the V gene TRBV4-1; weak D call: TRBD1 (6 bases). The CDR3 sequence is 12 residues long. Per germline, CDR1 MGHRA and CDR2 YSYEKL. The V gene lost 3 bases and the J gene lost 10 bases, with 10 bases spanning the gap. As DNA, the CDR3 is TGCGCCAGCAGCCATCAGGGGTCCGAGCAGTTCTTC. It encodes CASSHQGSEQFF.

This clonotype was seen many times. For the CDR3, the DNA is TGTGCCAGCAGCACCGGGATTCATGAGCAGTTCTTC. The encoded protein is CASSTGIHEQFF. The gene calls are TRBV11-3 and TRBJ2-1; D possibly corresponds to TRBD2 (5 bases). Germline V lookup: CDR1 SGHNT, CDR2 YENEEA. The CDR3 totals 12 residues. V dropped 5 bases and J dropped 8 bases, with 10 bases sitting between them.